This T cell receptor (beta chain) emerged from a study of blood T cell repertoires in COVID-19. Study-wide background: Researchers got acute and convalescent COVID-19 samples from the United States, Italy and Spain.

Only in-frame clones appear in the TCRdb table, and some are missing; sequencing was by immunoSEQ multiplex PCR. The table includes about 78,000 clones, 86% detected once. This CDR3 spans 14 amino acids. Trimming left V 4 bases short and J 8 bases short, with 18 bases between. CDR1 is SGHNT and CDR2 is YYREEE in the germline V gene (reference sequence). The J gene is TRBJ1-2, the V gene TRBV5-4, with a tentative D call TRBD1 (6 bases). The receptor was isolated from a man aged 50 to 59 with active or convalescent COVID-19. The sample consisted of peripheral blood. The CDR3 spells CASSQSDRLGGYTF. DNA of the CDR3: TGTGCCAGCAGCCAATCCGACAGGTTGGGCGGCTACACCTTC.